Shown below are 14 T cell receptor beta chains from a single sample sequenced in a study of blood T cells in healthy people across ages. Next came a second PCR, run for roughly 7 to 12 cycles, which used a sample-barcoded 5' primer along with a J-beta primer mix. One entry per CDR3 protein results from TCRdb running MiXCR on the 5' RACE reads. The top ten hold less than 3.5% of the sample, which has roughly 800,000 distinct CDR3 sequences, roughly 24% seen once. This sample was also put to use in a study of T cells of mothers and their children.

Sequencing was carried out using blood. These receptors were collected from a boy younger than 18 in good health.

The chain is built from TRBV5-1 and TRBJ1-4; D is possibly TRBD1 (5 bases). Trimming cost V 4 bases and J 4 bases, with 17 bases left between them. CDR1 and CDR2 from the germline V gene are SGHRS and YFSETQ. CDR3 length: 16 amino acids. The chain's CDR3 is CASSNYPGLFNEKLFF. CDR3 DNA: TGCGCCAGCAGCAACTACCCGGGACTGTTTAATGAAAAACTGTTTTTT.

This clonotype was counted between two and nine times. One junction end does not reproduce the germline sequence, and a read error may be involved. This chain connects TRBV7-7 to TRBJ2-5; TRBD2 aligns across 14 bases. The CDR3 extends over 16 amino acids. Germline CDR1 reads SSHAT; CDR2 reads FNYEAQ (reference sequence). CDR3 sequence: CASSPGLAGGEETQHF. In nucleotides, the CDR3 is TGTGCTAGCAGTCCTGGACTAGCGGGGGGAGAAGAGACCCAGCACTTC.

This clonotype came up a few times. This chain connects TRBV28 to TRBJ1-1; D perhaps matches TRBD1 (6 bases). Trimming left V 7 bases short and J 4 bases short, with 19 bases between. The germline gives CDR1 MDHEN, CDR2 SYDVKM. The CDR3 sequence is 15 residues long. CDR3 sequence: CASTLRGEVGTEAFF. CDR3 bases: TGTGCCAGCACACTAAGGGGGGAAGTCGGCACTGAAGCTTTCTTT.

The table lists this clonotype with a few counts. The V gene is TRBV3-1, the J gene TRBJ2-4; 7 nucleotides match TRBD1. The CDR3 loop spans 17 amino acids. Germline CDR1 and CDR2: LGHDT and YNNKEL (reference sequence). The junction had 8 bases not matched to a gene; V was cut back by 3 bases and J by 0 bases. The CDR3 sequence: CASSQGYHRGAKNIQYF. The CDR3 DNA is TGTGCCAGCAGCCAGGGTTACCACAGGGGAGCCAAAAACATTCAGTACTTC. Variable domain in full (rest from reference TRBV3-1 and TRBJ2-4): DTAVSQTPKYLVTQMGNDKSIKCEQNLGHDTMYWYKQDSKKFLKIMFSYNNKELIINETVPNRFSPKSPDKAHLNLHINSLELGDSAVYFCASSQGYHRGAKNIQYFGAGTRLSVL.

The chain carries TRBV10-3 and TRBJ1-1; no firm D call. CDR3 size: 13 residues. V lost 5 bases and J 1 base, leaving 8 bases between the germline ends. CDR1 is ENHRY and CDR2 is SYGVKD in the germline V gene. Written as DNA, the CDR3 is TGTGCCATCAGTCGGACGGAGAACACTGAAGCTTTCTTT. The encoded protein is CAISRTENTEAFF.

This clonotype showed up just a few times. The V call is TRBV20-1, the J call TRBJ2-5; possibly TRBD1 for D (7 bases). The germline V gene has CDR1 DFQATT and CDR2 SNEGSKA (reference sequence). The CDR3 has 14 amino acids. Trimming removed 7 bases from V and 7 bases from J, with 22 bases in between. The CDR3: CSVSAEGAFGTQYF. CDR3 sequence (DNA): TGCAGTGTTTCCGCGGAGGGGGCGTTCGGGACCCAGTACTTC.

The J gene is TRBJ2-3, the V gene TRBV28; TRBD2 agrees at 12 bases. The germline V gene encodes CDR1 MDHEN and CDR2 SYDVKM. This CDR3 is built from 16 residues. The J segment lost 2 bases and the V segment lost 6 bases, leaving 6 bases of the junction unmatched. The CDR3 DNA follows: TGTGCCAGCAGCCCACTAGCGGGGGGCCCCACAGATACGCAGTATTTT. Residues: CASSPLAGGPTDTQYF.

The V gene is TRBV9, the J gene TRBJ2-2; D may correspond to TRBD1 or TRBD2 (5 bases each). CDR1 and CDR2 (germline): SGDLS, YYNGEE. This CDR3 has 15 residues. V was clipped by 3 bases and J by 8 bases, with 17 bases between them. The CDR3 sequence: CASSAGDLSKGELFF. CDR3 sequence (DNA): TGTGCCAGCAGCGCCGGGGACCTCTCGAAGGGGGAGCTGTTTTTT.

The chain carries TRBV27 and TRBJ2-4, with TRBD1 matching over 10 bases. CDR3 length equals 15 residues. The germline gives CDR1 MNHEY, CDR2 SMNVEV (reference sequence). The V and J ends lost 4 bases and 5 bases, in that order; junction bases with no gene match: 5. CDR3 sequence (DNA): TGTGCCAGCAGTTCGGGGACAGGGGTGGAAAACATTCAGTACTTC. This gives the protein CASSSGTGVENIQYF.

This clonotype has a handful of counts. The CDR3 coding sequence is TGTGCCAGCAGCAATCAGGGGGCTGTTGATTCACCCCTCCACTTT. This codes for CASSNQGAVDSPLHF. The chain links TRBV7-9 to TRBJ1-6; 8 bases fit TRBD1. CDR1 SEHNR and CDR2 FQNEAQ come from the germline V gene (reference sequence). V shed 5 bases, J shed 8 bases, and the junction held 8 bases outside the gene matches. This CDR3 region has 15 residues. Drawing the rest from reference TRBV7-9 and TRBJ1-6, the complete variable domain is DTGVSQNPRHKITKRGQNVTFRCDPISEHNRLYWYRQTLGQGPEFLTYFQNEAQLEKSRLLSDRFSAERPKGSFSTLEIQRTEQGDSAMYLCASSNQGAVDSPLHFGNGTRLTVT.

The rearrangement joins TRBV12-3 or TRBV12-4 to TRBJ2-5; D perhaps matches TRBD1 (6 bases). Trimming pared 1 base from V and 5 bases from J, leaving 11 bases between. The CDR3 spans 14 residues. The CDR3 sequence is CASSLGGHRETQYF. The CDR3 DNA follows: TGTGCCAGCAGTTTAGGGGGGCACCGGGAGACCCAGTACTTC.

This chain uses TRBV20-1 with TRBJ2-7; TRBD2 aligns across 9 bases. The germline V gene has CDR1 DFQATT and CDR2 SNEGSKA (reference sequence). The CDR3 spans 15 residues. V was clipped by 7 bases and J by 0 bases; unmatched bases: 10. In nucleotides, the CDR3 is TGCAGTGTCGAGGCGCTAGCGGGGAACTCCTACGAGCAGTACTTC. This translates into CSVEALAGNSYEQYF.

This chain links TRBV9 with TRBJ2-3; D uncertain. The CDR3 runs to 15 residues. V gave up 3 bases and J gave up 2 bases, with 13 bases separating them. CDR1 and CDR2 from the germline V gene are SGDLS and YYNGEE. This chain's CDR3 is CASSGGLSHTDTQYF. CDR3 sequence (DNA): TGTGCCAGCAGCGGGGGATTGTCACACACAGATACGCAGTATTTT.

There are a few counts of this clonotype. V gene TRBV6-1 combines with J gene TRBJ1-1; TRBD1 is a possible D gene (5 bases). This CDR3 contains 13 residues. Germline V gene sequence: CDR1 MNHNS, CDR2 SASEGT. The V and J ends lost 2 bases and 7 bases respectively, with 11 bases between them. CDR3: CASSEWGPNEAFF. In DNA, the CDR3 is TGTGCCAGCAGTGAATGGGGACCCAATGAAGCTTTCTTT.